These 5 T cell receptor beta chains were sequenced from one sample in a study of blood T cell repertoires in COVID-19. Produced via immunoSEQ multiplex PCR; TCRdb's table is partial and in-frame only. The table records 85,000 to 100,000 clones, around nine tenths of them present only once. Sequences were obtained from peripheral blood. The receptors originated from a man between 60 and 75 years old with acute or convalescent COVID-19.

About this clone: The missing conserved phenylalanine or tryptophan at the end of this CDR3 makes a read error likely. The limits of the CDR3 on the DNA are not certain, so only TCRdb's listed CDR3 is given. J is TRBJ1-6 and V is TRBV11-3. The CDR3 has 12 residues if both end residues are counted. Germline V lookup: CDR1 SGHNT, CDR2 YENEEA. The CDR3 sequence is CASSSPGDGYGV.

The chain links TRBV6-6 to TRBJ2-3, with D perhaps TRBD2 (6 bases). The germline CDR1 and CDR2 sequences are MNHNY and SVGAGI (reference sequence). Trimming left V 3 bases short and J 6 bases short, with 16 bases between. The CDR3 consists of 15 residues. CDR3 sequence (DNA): TGTGCCAGCAGTTATGGCGGGGCCCGCCAGGATACGCAGTATTTT. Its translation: CASSYGGARQDTQYF.

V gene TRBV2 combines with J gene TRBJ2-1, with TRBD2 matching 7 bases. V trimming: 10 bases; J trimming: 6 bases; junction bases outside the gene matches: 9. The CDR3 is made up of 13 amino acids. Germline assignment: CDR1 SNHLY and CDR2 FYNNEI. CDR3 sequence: CATFRDYSNEQFF. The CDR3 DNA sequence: TGTGCCACTTTCCGGGACTACAGCAATGAGCAGTTCTTC.

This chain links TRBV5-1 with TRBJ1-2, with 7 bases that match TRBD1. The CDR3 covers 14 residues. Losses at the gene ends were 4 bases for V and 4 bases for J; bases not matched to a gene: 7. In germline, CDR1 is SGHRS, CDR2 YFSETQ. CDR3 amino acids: CASSTGDKGYGYTF. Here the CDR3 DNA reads TGCGCCAGCAGCACAGGGGATAAGGGCTATGGCTACACCTTC.

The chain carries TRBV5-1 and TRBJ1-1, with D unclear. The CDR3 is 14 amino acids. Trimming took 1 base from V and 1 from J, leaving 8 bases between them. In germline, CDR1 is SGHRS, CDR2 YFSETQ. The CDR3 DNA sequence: TGCGCCAGCAGCTTGTCTCCCCCGAACACTGAAGCTTTCTTT. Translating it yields CASSLSPPNTEAFF.